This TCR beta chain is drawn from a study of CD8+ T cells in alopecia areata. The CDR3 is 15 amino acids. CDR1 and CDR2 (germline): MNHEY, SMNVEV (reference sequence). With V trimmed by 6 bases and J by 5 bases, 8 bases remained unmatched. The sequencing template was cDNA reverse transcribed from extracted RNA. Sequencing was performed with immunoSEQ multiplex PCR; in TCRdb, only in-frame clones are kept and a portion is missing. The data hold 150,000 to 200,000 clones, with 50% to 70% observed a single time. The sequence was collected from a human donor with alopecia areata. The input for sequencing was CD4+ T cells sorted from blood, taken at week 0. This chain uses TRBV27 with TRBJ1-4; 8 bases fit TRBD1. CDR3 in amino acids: CASRKHRDRNEKLFF. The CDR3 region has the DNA TGTGCCAGCAGGAAACACCGGGACAGGAATGAAAAACTGTTTTTT.